This T cell receptor (beta chain) is from a study of T cells in Graves' hyperthyroidism and ophthalmopathy. Study findings and constraints: A median about 7 months before onset, the model predicted ophthalmopathy. The authors' 13 V-J model separated ophthalmopathy from stable hyperthyroidism.

Amplification targeted TCR beta CDR3 regions from RNA transcripts. The HTBI primer set was used in a first-round RT-PCR of the TCR CDR3. One entry per CDR3 protein results from TCRdb running MiXCR on the multiplex PCR reads. This sample has about 700,000 distinct CDR3 sequences, with roughly 46% found just once. A note on this clonotype: Its target is unknown.

This receptor was obtained from an adult man with Graves' disease, either hyperthyroidism or ophthalmopathy (not recorded which). The sequenced sample was peripheral blood or thyroid tissue (not recorded which).

The CDR3 DNA reads as TGTGCCAGCAGCCAAGGGCCGGGGGTCGGTCAGCCCCAGCATTTT. It specifies CASSQGPGVGQPQHF. The V call is TRBV4-2, the J call TRBJ1-5; tentatively, D is TRBD1 (5 bases). This CDR3 spans 15 amino acids. Germline-derived CDR1 and CDR2 are LGHNA and YNFKEQ. Trimming removed 1 base from V and 6 bases from J, with 13 bases in between.